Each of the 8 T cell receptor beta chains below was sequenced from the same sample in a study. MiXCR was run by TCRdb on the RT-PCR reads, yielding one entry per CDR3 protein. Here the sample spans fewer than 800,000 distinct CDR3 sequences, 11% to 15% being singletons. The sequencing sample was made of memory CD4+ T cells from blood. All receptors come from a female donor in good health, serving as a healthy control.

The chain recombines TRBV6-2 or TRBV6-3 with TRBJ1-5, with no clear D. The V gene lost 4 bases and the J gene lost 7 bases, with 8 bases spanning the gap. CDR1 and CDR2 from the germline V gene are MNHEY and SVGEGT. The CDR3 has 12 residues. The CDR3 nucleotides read TGTGCCAGCAGTTCCCGGTCCCAGCCCCAGCATTTT. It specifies CASSSRSQPQHF.

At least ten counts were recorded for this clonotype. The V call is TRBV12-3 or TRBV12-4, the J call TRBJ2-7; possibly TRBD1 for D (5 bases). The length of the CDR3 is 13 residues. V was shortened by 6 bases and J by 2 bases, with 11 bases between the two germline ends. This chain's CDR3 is CASRSTATYEQYF. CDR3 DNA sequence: TGTGCCAGCAGATCGACAGCAACCTACGAGCAGTACTTC.

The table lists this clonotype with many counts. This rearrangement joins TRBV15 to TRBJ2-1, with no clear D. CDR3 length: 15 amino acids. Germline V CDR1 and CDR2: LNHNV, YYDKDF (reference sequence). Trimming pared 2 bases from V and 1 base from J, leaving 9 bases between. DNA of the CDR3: TGTGCCACCAGCAGATCCAGAAATTCCTACAATGAGCAGTTCTTC. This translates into CATSRSRNSYNEQFF.

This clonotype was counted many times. CDR3 loop: CASSSQGRGTGELFF. For the CDR3, the DNA is TGTGCCAGCAGTTCCCAGGGTCGTGGCACCGGGGAGCTGTTTTTT. J is TRBJ2-2 and V is TRBV6-6; weak D call: TRBD1 (5 bases). The germline gives CDR1 MNHNY, CDR2 SVGAGI (reference sequence). V dropped 4 bases and J dropped 4 bases, with 13 bases sitting between them. The length of the CDR3 is 15 residues.

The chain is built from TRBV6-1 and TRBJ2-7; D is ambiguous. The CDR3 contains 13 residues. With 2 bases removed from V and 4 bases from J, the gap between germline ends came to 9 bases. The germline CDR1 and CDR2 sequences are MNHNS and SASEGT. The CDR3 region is CASSEKAAYEQYF. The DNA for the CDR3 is TGTGCCAGCAGTGAAAAGGCGGCTTACGAGCAGTACTTC.

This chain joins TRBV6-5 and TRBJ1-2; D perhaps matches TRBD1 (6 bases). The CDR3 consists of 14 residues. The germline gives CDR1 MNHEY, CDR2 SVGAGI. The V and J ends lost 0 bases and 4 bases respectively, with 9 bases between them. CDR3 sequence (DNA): TGTGCCAGCAGTTACTCAGGGACAACCTATGGCTACACCTTC. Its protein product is CASSYSGTTYGYTF.

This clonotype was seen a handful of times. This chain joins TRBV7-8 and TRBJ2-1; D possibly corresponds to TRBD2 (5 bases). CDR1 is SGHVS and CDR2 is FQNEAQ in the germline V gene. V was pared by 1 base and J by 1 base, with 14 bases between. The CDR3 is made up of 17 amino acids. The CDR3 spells CASSLEFGLSSYNEQFF. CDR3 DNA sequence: TGTGCCAGCAGCTTAGAGTTCGGACTTTCATCCTACAATGAGCAGTTCTTC.

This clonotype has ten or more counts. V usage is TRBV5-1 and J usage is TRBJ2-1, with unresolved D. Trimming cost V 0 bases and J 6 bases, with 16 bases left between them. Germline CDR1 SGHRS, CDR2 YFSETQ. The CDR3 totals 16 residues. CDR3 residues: CASSLVMTDVSNEQFF. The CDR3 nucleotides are TGCGCCAGCAGCTTGGTTATGACGGACGTTAGCAATGAGCAGTTCTTC.